A single TCR beta chain is shown here with its context. This sample stems from a study of blood T cell repertoires in COVID-19. Germline CDR1 is MNHEY and CDR2 is SVGAGI. Trimming removed 5 bases at V and 3 bases at J, with 11 bases between. CDR3 size: 13 residues. Only in-frame clones appear in the TCRdb table, and some are missing; sequencing was by immunoSEQ multiplex PCR. The table shows approximately 350,000 clones, with roughly 87% occurring only once. Residents of around 24 US areas, aged roughly 18 to 89 years, made up the participants. Participant reports of clinical history set cohort assignment.

The material sequenced was PBMCs or T cells enriched from blood (not recorded which). The TCR sequence derives from a woman aged 25 to 39 who had recovered from COVID-19. V gene TRBV6-5 combines with J gene TRBJ2-7; D is perhaps TRBD2 (5 bases). The CDR3 DNA is TGTGCCAGCAGTCGGACTGCAAACTACGAGCAGTACTTC. Translating it yields CASSRTANYEQYF.